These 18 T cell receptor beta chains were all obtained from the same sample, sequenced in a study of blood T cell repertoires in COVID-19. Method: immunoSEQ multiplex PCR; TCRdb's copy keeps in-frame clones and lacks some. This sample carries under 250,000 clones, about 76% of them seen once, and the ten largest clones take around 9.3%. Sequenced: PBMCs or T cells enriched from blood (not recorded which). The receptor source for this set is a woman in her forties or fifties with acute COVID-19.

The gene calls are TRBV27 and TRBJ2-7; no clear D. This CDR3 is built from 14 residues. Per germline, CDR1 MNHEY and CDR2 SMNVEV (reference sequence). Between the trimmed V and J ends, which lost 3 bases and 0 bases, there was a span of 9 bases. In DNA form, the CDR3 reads TGTGCCAGCAGTTTGCCAACTTTCTCCTACGAGCAGTACTTC. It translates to CASSLPTFSYEQYF.

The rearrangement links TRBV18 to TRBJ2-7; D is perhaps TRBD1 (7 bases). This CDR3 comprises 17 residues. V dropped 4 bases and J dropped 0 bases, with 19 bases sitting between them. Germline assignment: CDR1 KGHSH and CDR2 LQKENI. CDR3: CASSLRRTGGDSYEQYF. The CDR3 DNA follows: TGTGCCAGCTCACTCCGACGGACAGGCGGGGACTCCTACGAGCAGTACTTC.

CDR3 protein: CASSMGGIDTEAFF. The CDR3 DNA is TGTGCCAGCAGCATGGGAGGGATCGACACTGAAGCTTTCTTT. This chain links TRBV7-9 with TRBJ1-1; D remains ambiguous. The CDR3 loop spans 14 amino acids. The V and J ends lost 5 bases and 3 bases respectively, with 13 bases between them. CDR1 and CDR2 from the germline V gene are SEHNR and FQNEAQ (reference sequence).

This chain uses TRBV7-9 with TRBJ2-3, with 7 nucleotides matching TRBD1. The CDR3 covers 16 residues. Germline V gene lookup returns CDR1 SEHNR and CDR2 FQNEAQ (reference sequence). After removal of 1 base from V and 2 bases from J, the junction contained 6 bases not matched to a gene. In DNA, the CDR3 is TGTGCCAGCAGCTTAGTTGAGGGGGCCTTCACAGATACGCAGTATTTT. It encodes CASSLVEGAFTDTQYF.

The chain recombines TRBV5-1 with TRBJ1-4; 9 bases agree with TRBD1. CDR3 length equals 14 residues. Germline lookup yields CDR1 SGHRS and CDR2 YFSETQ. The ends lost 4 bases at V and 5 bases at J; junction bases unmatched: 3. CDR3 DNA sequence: TGCGCCAGCAGCACCGGGACAGGGAATGAAAAACTGTTTTTT. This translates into CASSTGTGNEKLFF.

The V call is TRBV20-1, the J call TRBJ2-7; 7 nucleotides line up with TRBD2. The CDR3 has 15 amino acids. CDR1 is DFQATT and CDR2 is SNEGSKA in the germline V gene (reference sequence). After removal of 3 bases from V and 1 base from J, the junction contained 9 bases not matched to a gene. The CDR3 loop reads CSASGRGGLSYEQYF. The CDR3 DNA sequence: TGCAGTGCTAGTGGGAGGGGAGGACTATCCTACGAGCAGTACTTC.

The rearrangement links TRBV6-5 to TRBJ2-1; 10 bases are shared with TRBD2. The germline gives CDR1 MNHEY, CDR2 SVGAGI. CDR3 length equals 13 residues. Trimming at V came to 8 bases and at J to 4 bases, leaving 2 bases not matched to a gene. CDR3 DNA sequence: TGTGCCAGCGAACTAGCGGGGTACAATGAGCAGTTCTTC. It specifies CASELAGYNEQFF.

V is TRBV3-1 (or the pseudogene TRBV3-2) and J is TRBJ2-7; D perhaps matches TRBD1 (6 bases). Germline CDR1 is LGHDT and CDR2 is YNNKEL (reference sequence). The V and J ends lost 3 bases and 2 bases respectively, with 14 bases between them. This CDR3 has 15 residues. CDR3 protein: CASSHAGTSTYEQYF. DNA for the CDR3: TGTGCCAGCAGCCATGCCGGGACATCGACCTACGAGCAGTACTTC.

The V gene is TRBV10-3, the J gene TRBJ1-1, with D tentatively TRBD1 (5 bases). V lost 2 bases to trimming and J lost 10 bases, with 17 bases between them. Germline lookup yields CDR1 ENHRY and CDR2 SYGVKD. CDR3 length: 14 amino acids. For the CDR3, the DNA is TGTGCCATCAGTGAGGGGGTCGGGGGGGATGGAGCTTTCTTT. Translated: CAISEGVGGDGAFF.

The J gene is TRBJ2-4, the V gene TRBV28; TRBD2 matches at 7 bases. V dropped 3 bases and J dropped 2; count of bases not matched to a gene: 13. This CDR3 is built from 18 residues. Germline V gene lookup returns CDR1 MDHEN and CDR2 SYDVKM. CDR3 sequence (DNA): TGTGCCAGCAGTTTGCCGATTGGGGGGGTATTAACCAAAAACATTCAGTACTTC. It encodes CASSLPIGGVLTKNIQYF. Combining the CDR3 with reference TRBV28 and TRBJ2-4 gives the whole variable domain DVKVTQSSRYLVKRTGEKVFLECVQDMDHENMFWYRQDPGLGLRLIYFSYDVKMKEKGDIPEGYSVSREKKERFSLILESASTNQTSMYLCASSLPIGGVLTKNIQYFGAGTRLSVL.

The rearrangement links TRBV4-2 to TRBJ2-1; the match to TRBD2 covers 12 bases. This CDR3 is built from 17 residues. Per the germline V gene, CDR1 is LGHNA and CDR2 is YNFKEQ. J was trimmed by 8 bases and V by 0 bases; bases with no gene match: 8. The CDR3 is CASSQDNSLAGGDEQFF. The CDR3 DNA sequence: TGTGCCAGCAGCCAAGATAACAGCCTAGCGGGAGGGGATGAGCAGTTCTTC.

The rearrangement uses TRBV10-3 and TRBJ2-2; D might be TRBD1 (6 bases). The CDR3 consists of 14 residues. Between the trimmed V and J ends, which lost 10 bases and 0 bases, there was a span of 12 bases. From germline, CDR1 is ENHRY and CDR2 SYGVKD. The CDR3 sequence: CATTDRANTGELFF. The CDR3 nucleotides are TGTGCCACAACGGACAGAGCGAACACCGGGGAGCTGTTTTTT.

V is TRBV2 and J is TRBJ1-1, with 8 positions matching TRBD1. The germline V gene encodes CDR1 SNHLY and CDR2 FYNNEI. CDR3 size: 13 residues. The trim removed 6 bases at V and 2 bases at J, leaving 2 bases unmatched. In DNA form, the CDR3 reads TGTGCCAGCAGGGGACAGGCCAACACTGAAGCTTTCTTT. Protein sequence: CASRGQANTEAFF.

The CDR3 reads CASSVQGDGRTGELFF. CDR3 nucleotide sequence: TGTGCCAGCAGCGTACAGGGGGACGGGCGCACCGGGGAGCTGTTTTTT. The chain uses TRBV9 and TRBJ2-2; 7 bases are a match to TRBD1. Unmatched junction bases numbered 7, after V lost 1 base and J lost 4 bases. This CDR3 contains 16 residues. Germline V CDR1 and CDR2: SGDLS, YYNGEE.

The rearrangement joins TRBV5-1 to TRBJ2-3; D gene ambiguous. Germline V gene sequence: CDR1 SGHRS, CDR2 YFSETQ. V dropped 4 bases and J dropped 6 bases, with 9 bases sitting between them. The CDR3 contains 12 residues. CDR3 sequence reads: CASSLSEDTQYF. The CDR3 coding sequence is TGCGCCAGCAGCCTGTCCGAGGATACGCAGTATTTT.

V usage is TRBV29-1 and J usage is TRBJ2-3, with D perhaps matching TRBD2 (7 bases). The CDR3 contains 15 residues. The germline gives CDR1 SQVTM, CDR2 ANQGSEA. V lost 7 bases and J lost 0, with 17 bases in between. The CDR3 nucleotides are TGCAGCGGAGGGGGGGGAGATGGAAGCACAGATACGCAGTATTTT. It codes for CSGGGGDGSTDTQYF.

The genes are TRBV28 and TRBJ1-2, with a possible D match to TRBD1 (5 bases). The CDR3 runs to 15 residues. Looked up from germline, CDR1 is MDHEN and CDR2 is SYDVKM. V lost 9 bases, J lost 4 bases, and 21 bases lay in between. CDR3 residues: CASNPHGGFSYGYTF. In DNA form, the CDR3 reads TGTGCCAGTAATCCCCATGGGGGGTTTAGCTATGGCTACACCTTC.

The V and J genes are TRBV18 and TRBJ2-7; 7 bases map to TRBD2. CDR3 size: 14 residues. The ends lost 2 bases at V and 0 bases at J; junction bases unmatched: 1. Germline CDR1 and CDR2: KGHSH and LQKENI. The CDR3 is CASSPGGGSYEQYF. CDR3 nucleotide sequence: TGTGCCAGCTCACCAGGGGGGGGCTCCTACGAGCAGTACTTC.